Here is one T cell receptor beta chain with its context. Clones were sequenced by immunoSEQ multiplex PCR, and TCRdb holds only the in-frame ones, with some missing. Among around 1.1 million clones listed, about 84% were seen once. These data originate in a study of shared clonotypes between healthy human individuals. Trimming removed 1 base at V and 4 bases at J, with 8 bases between. The CDR3 has 13 amino acids. Germline V lookup: CDR1 SGHRS, CDR2 YFSETQ. The rearrangement links TRBV5-1 to TRBJ1-2; D is unresolved. This clonotype originated in a man younger than 30 in good health. Some clones in this sample may be carry-over from other donors' samples. The sequencing sample was made of memory CD4+ T cells from PBMCs. This sample's subset: CD45RA-negative fraction. The CDR3 loop is CASSLSEVYGYTF. CDR3 bases: TGCGCCAGCAGCTTGTCGGAGGTCTATGGCTACACCTTC.